One sample yielded the 14 T cell receptor beta chains listed below, sequenced in a study of T-cell reconstitution after alpha-beta-depleted transplantation in children listed by TCRdb under 2016. What this sample's treatment or condition label stands for: allogeneic hematopoietic cell transplantation with graft depleted of TCRalphabeta T cells and CD19 B cells. Preparation of the library involved PCR. The sequencer was an Illumina HiSeq 2500. Molecular barcoding was employed in the preparation of TCR libraries, with unique molecular identifiers being used to normalize TCRbeta repertoire quantification. TCRdb passed the public sequencing reads through fastp at Q25 and MiXCR, retaining productive beta sequences. For every CDR3 protein sequence, its rows merge into one entry that carries the most common genes and DNA. This sample lists roughly 500,000 distinct CDR3 sequences; 10% to 13% were detected once. Roughly 2% of the sample lies in the top ten.

The source material was PBMCs, sampled before TCRalphabeta/CD19-depleted stem cell transplant. The receptors derive from a child aged 2 to 10 with inherited bone marrow failure, due to receive a stem cell transplant.

This clonotype was picked up many times. The CDR3, as DNA: TGTGCCAGCAGCCCGCTAGCGGCGAACACCGGGGAGCTGTTTTTT. Translation: CASSPLAANTGELFF. The rearrangement joins TRBV7-7 to TRBJ2-2; 7 bases agree with TRBD2. The CDR3 has 15 amino acids. Germline assignment: CDR1 SSHAT and CDR2 FNYEAQ (reference sequence). V dropped 5 bases and J dropped 0; count of bases not matched to a gene: 3.

This clonotype was seen repeatedly, ten times or more. The V and J genes are TRBV21-1 and TRBJ2-7; the listed D gene, TRBD2, was not tested against the DNA. TRBV21-1 is recorded as a pseudogene. The CDR3 contains 13 residues. CDR3 in DNA: TGTGCCAGCATGCTATCTAGCGGCTACGAGCAGTACTTC. It translates to CASMLSSGYEQYF.

This chain joins TRBV20-1 and TRBJ2-5; D is undetermined. The V gene's germline CDR1 is DFQATT and CDR2 SNEGSKA (reference sequence). The CDR3 length is 12 residues. Between the trimmed V and J ends, which lost 2 bases and 7 bases, there was a span of 11 bases. CDR3 loop: CSARRGFWTQYF. The CDR3, as DNA: TGCAGTGCTAGACGTGGCTTCTGGACCCAGTACTTC.

This clonotype appeared a few times. The chain links TRBV18 to TRBJ1-1; 7 bases are shared with TRBD1. The V gene end was trimmed by 3 bases and the J gene end by 1 base; junction bases not matched to a gene: 8. The germline gives CDR1 KGHSH, CDR2 LQKENI. The CDR3 is made up of 16 amino acids. CDR3 sequence: CASSPSTGRENTEAFF. CDR3 nucleotide sequence: TGTGCCAGCTCACCCTCGACAGGGCGGGAGAACACTGAAGCTTTCTTT.

This clonotype was counted only a few times. The V and J genes are TRBV5-1 and TRBJ2-3; weak D call: TRBD2 (5 bases). The CDR3 consists of 16 residues. The germline gives CDR1 SGHRS, CDR2 YFSETQ. V lost 2 bases and J lost 2, with 15 bases in between. CDR3 nucleotides: TGCGCCAGCAGCTTTGAAGAAGCGGCCTTCACAGATACGCAGTATTTT. It encodes CASSFEEAAFTDTQYF.

This clonotype was counted many times. V usage is TRBV11-3 and J usage is TRBJ2-3; D is ambiguous. Trimming stripped 8 bases from V and 9 bases from J, with 30 bases between. Germline V gives CDR1 SGHNT, CDR2 YENEEA. There are 17 residues in the CDR3. The CDR3 DNA reads TGTGCCAGCCCTCTAGACATGACGGATCCGAACTCCATGACGCAGTATTTT. Residues: CASPLDMTDPNSMTQYF.

At least ten counts were recorded for this clonotype. The chain employs TRBV12-3 or TRBV12-4 and TRBJ1-2; D not resolved. This CDR3 is built from 12 residues. V dropped 5 bases and J dropped 5 bases, with 9 bases sitting between them. CDR3 region: CASSPQRYGYTF. CDR3 nucleotide sequence: TGTGCCAGCAGTCCCCAGAGATATGGCTACACCTTC.

This clonotype was seen ten or more times. The chain uses TRBV20-1 and TRBJ1-3; D not certain. Per germline, CDR1 DFQATT and CDR2 SNEGSKA (reference sequence). V was pared by 0 bases and J by 3 bases, with 3 bases between. The CDR3 covers 12 residues. This CDR3 is CSAREDGNTIYF. The CDR3 coding sequence is TGCAGTGCTAGAGAAGATGGAAACACCATATATTTT.

In this sample, this clonotype turned up a few times. The CDR3 is CSVLGGPRYNEQFF. The CDR3 nucleotides read TGCAGTGTCCTGGGGGGCCCCCGCTACAATGAGCAGTTCTTC. The rearrangement links TRBV20-1 to TRBJ2-1; possibly TRBD1 or TRBD2 for D (6 bases each). The V end was cut by 7 bases, the J end by 3 bases, with 16 bases between. This CDR3 region has 14 residues. Germline V gives CDR1 DFQATT, CDR2 SNEGSKA (reference sequence).

This chain joins TRBV20-1 and TRBJ2-7, with 11 bases fitting TRBD2. CDR1 is DFQATT, CDR2 SNEGSKA, per germline (reference sequence). This CDR3 spans 14 amino acids. V trimming: 7 bases; J trimming: 4 bases; junction bases outside the gene matches: 9. The CDR3 DNA is TGCAGTGGACTAGCGGGACCTTCTCTATACGAGCAGTACTTC. Residues: CSGLAGPSLYEQYF.

As concerns this clonotype: The junction differs from germline at one of its ends, possibly a read error. As DNA, the CDR3 is TGCAGTGCTAGGGGGAGCGGTTCCTACGAGGAGTACTTC. Its translation: CSARGSGSYEEYF. This chain links TRBV20-1 with TRBJ2-7, with a weak D call TRBD2 (5 bases). Germline V gene data show CDR1 as DFQATT and CDR2 as SNEGSKA (reference sequence). The CDR3 totals 13 residues.

The chain is built from TRBV4-3 and TRBJ1-1; D is possibly TRBD1 (5 bases). V lost 0 bases and J lost 7, with 15 bases in between. This CDR3 contains 15 residues. Germline loops: CDR1 LGHNA, CDR2 YSLEER. The CDR3 loop is CASSQDDRPTGEAFF. The CDR3, as DNA: TGCGCCAGCAGCCAAGATGACCGGCCAACAGGTGAAGCTTTCTTT.

V gene TRBV20-1 combines with J gene TRBJ2-7, with TRBD1 matching over 10 bases. J was trimmed by 7 bases and V by 6 bases; bases with no gene match: 15. In germline, CDR1 is DFQATT, CDR2 SNEGSKA (reference sequence). The CDR3 has 15 residues. Here the CDR3 reads CSAPGRDRGKEEQYF. In nucleotides, the CDR3 is TGCAGTGCACCCGGCCGGGACAGGGGAAAAGAGGAGCAGTACTTC.

Ten or more counts support this clonotype. The chain carries TRBV12-3 or TRBV12-4 and TRBJ2-1; 9 positions agree with TRBD2. The CDR3 consists of 14 residues. The ends lost 3 bases at V and 9 bases at J; junction bases unmatched: 6. CDR3: CASSFVSGSSEQFF. CDR3 coding DNA: TGTGCCAGCAGTTTTGTTAGCGGGAGCTCTGAGCAGTTCTTC.